This T cell receptor beta chain emerged from a study of blood T cell repertoires in COVID-19. Across the study: The samples span acute and convalescent COVID-19 from the United States, Italy and Spain. T cells, B-cell-depleted T cells, or PBMCs provided the cDNA or gDNA that served as material.

This clone was found a few times. Authors' processing steps: Amplification of reference gene primers was used by the study to estimate nucleated cell counts. The assay was immunoSEQ multiplex PCR, and TCRdb's table has in-frame clones only and misses some. V, J and clone size are taken as reported in that table, and D and trimming were inferred from the DNA itself. This table holds roughly 200,000 clones, approximately 86% found once. CDR1 and CDR2 from the germline V gene are SGHDN and FVKESK. The CDR3 loop spans 13 amino acids. V dropped 1 base and J dropped 7 bases, with 8 bases sitting between them.

Sequencing was carried out using peripheral blood. The chain employs TRBV14 and TRBJ1-5; unclear D gene. This sequence originates from a man aged 55 to 70 with acute or convalescent COVID-19. The CDR3 is CASSQGSRQPQHF. The DNA for the CDR3 is TGTGCCAGCAGCCAAGGTTCCCGGCAGCCCCAGCATTTT.